The 6 T cell receptor beta chains presented below share a single source sample, sequenced in a study of T cell changes during pregnancy in multiple sclerosis. Method: immunoSEQ multiplex PCR; TCRdb's copy keeps in-frame clones and lacks some. The repertoire has approximately 63,000 clones, roughly nine tenths of them found once; the top ten carry 1% to 1.5%. The sequences come from peripheral blood, collected after pregnancy. These TCRs come from a female donor in good health, enrolled as a control in a pregnancy study.

V and J are TRBV2 and TRBJ1-5; tentative D call: TRBD1 (6 bases). CDR1 and CDR2 (germline): SNHLY, FYNNEI. V dropped 6 bases and J dropped 7 bases, with 16 bases sitting between them. CDR3 length: 14 amino acids. CDR3 nucleotides: TGTGCCAGCAGGGGGCCAGGGAGGGGGCAGCCCCAGCATTTT. It translates to CASRGPGRGQPQHF.

The gene calls are TRBV12-5 and TRBJ2-5, with a possible D match to TRBD1 (6 bases). V gave up 2 bases and J gave up 0 bases, with 13 bases separating them. In germline, CDR1 is LGHNT, CDR2 FRNRAP. The CDR3 covers 16 residues. This chain's CDR3 is CASGLMRTANQETQYF. The CDR3 DNA reads TGTGCTAGTGGTTTGATGCGGACAGCTAACCAAGAGACCCAGTACTTC.

The rearrangement uses TRBV14 and TRBJ1-4; 8 positions match TRBD1. The CDR3 totals 14 residues. CDR1 and CDR2 (germline): SGHDN, FVKESK. V was clipped by 4 bases and J by 5 bases; unmatched bases: 3. The CDR3 is CASSPRQGNEKLFF. CDR3 coding DNA: TGTGCCAGCAGCCCCCGACAGGGGAATGAAAAACTGTTTTTT.

This clone was counted a few times. The chain employs TRBV5-4 and TRBJ1-1, with a weak D call TRBD1 (5 bases). Trimming pared 4 bases from V and 3 bases from J, leaving 10 bases between. The CDR3 extends over 13 amino acids. From germline, CDR1 is SGHNT and CDR2 YYREEE (reference sequence). CDR3 in DNA: TGTGCCAGCAGCGAGCCAGGGTACACTGAAGCTTTCTTT. Translating gives CASSEPGYTEAFF. Using reference TRBV5-4 and TRBJ1-1 for the parts outside the CDR3, the full variable domain is ETGVTQSPTHLIKTRGQQVTLRCSSQSGHNTVSWYQQALGQGPQFIFQYYREEENGRGNFPPRFSGLQFPNYSSELNVNALELDDSALYLCASSEPGYTEAFFGQGTRLTVV.

The gene calls are TRBV7-3 and TRBJ2-7; D remains unclear. The germline V gene has CDR1 SGHTA and CDR2 FQGTGA. Trimming pared 9 bases from V and 7 bases from J, leaving 13 bases between. The CDR3 covers 11 residues. CDR3: CARISPKEQYF. The CDR3 DNA sequence: TGTGCCAGGATCTCCCCTAAGGAGCAGTACTTC.

The V and J genes are TRBV7-2 and TRBJ1-2, with 10 positions matching TRBD1. Germline CDR1 and CDR2: SGHTA and FQGNSA. The CDR3 length is 15 residues. Germline trimming cut 5 bases from V and 7 bases from J; bases unmatched to any gene: 10. CDR3 bases: TGTGCCAGCAGCCCTCCGGGACAGGGGAGGAGTGGCTACACCTTC. Translated: CASSPPGQGRSGYTF.